The sequence of this T cell receptor (beta chain) was determined in a study of blood T cells in healthy people across ages. Overall study findings and caveats: The study found more naive CD4+ cells and higher diversity in long-lived than aged donors. Per million T cells, TCR beta diversity dropped roughly linearly as age increased.

The CDR3 covers 11 residues. V lost 6 bases and J 1 base, leaving 6 bases between the germline ends. Germline lookup yields CDR1 SQVTM and CDR2 ANQGSEA. This clonotype was picked up a small number of times. Antigen unknown. A second PCR, run for roughly 7 to 11 cycles, used a sample-barcoded 5' primer plus a J-beta primer mix. TCRdb re-derived calls from the 5' RACE reads in MiXCR, one entry per CDR3 protein. This sample has over 1.5 million distinct CDR3 sequences, with 40% to 55% found just once. The clonotype was recovered from a woman aged 40 to 55 in good health. What was sequenced was blood. The chain employs TRBV29-1 and TRBJ2-5; D gene unclear. In DNA, the CDR3 is TGCAGCGTCCTTCTCCAAGAGACCCAGTACTTC. Translation: CSVLLQETQYF.